This T cell receptor (beta chain) was obtained from a study of molecular identifiers for immune sequencing clone quantification. For this clonotype: Its target is not known.

Study-wide findings and caveats: Among effectors, clones above 20 RNA copies held over 98% of molecules; among naive cells, under 1%.

CDR1 is MNHEY and CDR2 is SMNVEV in the germline V gene (reference sequence). Between the trimmed V and J ends, which lost 4 bases and 9 bases, there was a span of 15 bases. The CDR3 has 13 amino acids. Each CDR3 protein is one row after TCRdb ran MiXCR on the PCR reads. Found here are 400,000 to 600,000 distinct CDR3 sequences, around 23% of them singletons; the top ten hold 0.76%. The clonotype originates from a human donor in good health. Some libraries in this study had Jurkat cell RNA spiked in. Sequencing used naive CD8+ T cells from blood, with Jurkat cell RNA spiked in. Subset in this sample: FACS-sorted CD8+CD4-CCR7+CD45RA+ naive T cells. This sequence joins TRBV27 and TRBJ2-5; no clear D gene. The CDR3 bases are TGTGCCAGCAGTTCTACAAATCATTTCGCCCAGTACTTC. It translates to CASSSTNHFAQYF.